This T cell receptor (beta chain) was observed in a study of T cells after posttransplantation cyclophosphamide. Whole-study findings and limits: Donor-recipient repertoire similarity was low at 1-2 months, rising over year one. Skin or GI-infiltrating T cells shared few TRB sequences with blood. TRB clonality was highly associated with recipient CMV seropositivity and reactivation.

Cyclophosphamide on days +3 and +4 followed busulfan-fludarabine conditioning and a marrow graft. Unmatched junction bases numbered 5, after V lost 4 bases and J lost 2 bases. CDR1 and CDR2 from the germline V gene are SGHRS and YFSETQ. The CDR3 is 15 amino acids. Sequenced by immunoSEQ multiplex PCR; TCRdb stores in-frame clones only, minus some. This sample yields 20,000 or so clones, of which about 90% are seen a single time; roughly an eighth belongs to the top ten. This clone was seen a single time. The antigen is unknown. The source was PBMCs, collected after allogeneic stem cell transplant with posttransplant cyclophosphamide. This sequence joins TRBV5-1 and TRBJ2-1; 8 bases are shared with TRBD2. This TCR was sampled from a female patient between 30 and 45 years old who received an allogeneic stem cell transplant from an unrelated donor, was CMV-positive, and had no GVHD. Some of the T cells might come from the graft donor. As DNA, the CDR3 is TGCGCCAGCAGCCCAACGGGACTAGCCTACAATGAGCAGTTCTTC. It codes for CASSPTGLAYNEQFF.